These 3 T cell receptor beta chains were all obtained from the same sample, sequenced in a study of OX40 agonist ivuxolimab in advanced cancers. Libraries were prepared by immunoSEQ multiplex PCR; TCRdb keeps only in-frame clonotypes and omits some of them. The table records about 73,000 clones, 86% of them present only once. This sample comprised CD4+ or CD8+ T cells sorted from blood, obtained in a trial of the OX40 agonist ivuxolimab. The receptors come from an adult with an advanced solid tumor such as melanoma, head and neck, liver or kidney cancer.

The rearrangement links TRBV18 to TRBJ2-1; D is possibly TRBD2 (5 bases). The CDR3 has 14 amino acids. The germline V and J ends were trimmed by 0 bases and 7 bases, with 10 bases remaining between them. CDR1 and CDR2 (germline): KGHSH, LQKENI. This chain's CDR3 is CASSPPGRRNEQFF. Written as DNA, the CDR3 is TGTGCCAGCTCACCACCGGGGAGAAGGAATGAGCAGTTCTTC. The complete variable domain, with remaining parts taken from reference TRBV18 and TRBJ2-1, reads NAGVMQNPRHLVRRRGQEARLRCSPMKGHSHVYWYRQLPEEGLKFMVYLQKENIIDESGMPKERFSAEFPKEGPSILRIQQVVRGDSAAYFCASSPPGRRNEQFFGPGTRLTVL.

The V gene is TRBV9, the J gene TRBJ2-7; maybe TRBD2 (7 bases). The CDR3 contains 14 residues. CDR1 is SGDLS and CDR2 is YYNGEE in the germline V gene. The ends were cut back, 2 bases at V and 3 bases at J, with 12 bases in the middle. CDR3 nucleotides: TGTGCCAGCAGCGTCGGGGAGGGGGACTACGAGCAGTACTTC. It codes for CASSVGEGDYEQYF.

The chain couples TRBV7-8 to TRBJ1-1, with unresolved D. Germline V gene lookup returns CDR1 SGHVS and CDR2 FQNEAQ. V lost 5 bases and J lost 1, with 8 bases in between. This CDR3 is 13 amino acids long. The CDR3 DNA reads TGTGCCAGCAGCATTGACACGAACACTGAAGCTTTCTTT. This codes for CASSIDTNTEAFF.